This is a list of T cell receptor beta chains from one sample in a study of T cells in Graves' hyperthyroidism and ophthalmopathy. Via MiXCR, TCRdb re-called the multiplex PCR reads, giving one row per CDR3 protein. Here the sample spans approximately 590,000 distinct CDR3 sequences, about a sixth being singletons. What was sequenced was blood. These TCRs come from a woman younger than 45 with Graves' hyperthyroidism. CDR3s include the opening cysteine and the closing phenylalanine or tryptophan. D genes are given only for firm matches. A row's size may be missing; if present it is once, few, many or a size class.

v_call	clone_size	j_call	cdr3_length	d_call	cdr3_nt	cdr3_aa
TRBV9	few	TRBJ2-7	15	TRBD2	TGTGCCAGCAGCGTAGGCGGGAGTTCATCCTACGAGCAGTACTTC	CASSVGGSSSYEQYF
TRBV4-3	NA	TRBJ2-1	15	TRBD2	TGCGCCAGCGGTGCCGGGACTAGCGGACACAATGAGCAGTTCTTC	CASGAGTSGHNEQFF
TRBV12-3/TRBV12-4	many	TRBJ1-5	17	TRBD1	TGTGCCAGCAGTTTGGCTCTGGACAGGTTAAGCAATCAGCCCCAGCATTTT	CASSLALDRLSNQPQHF
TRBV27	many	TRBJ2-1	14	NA	TGTGCCAGCAGTTCGGGCAGTCCCTACAATGAGCAGTTCTTC	CASSSGSPYNEQFF
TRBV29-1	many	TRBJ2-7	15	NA	TGCAGCGCCTACCTTAAGGGCCTACCTACCTACGAGCAGTACTTC	CSAYLKGLPTYEQYF
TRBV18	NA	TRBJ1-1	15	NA	TGTGCCAGCTCACCTCTTATAGGGGAGAACACTGAAGCTTTCTTT	CASSPLIGENTEAFF
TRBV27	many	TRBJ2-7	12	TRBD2	TGTGCCACGGGACTAGCGTCTAGCGAGCAGTACTTC	CATGLASSEQYF
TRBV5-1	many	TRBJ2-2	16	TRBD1	TGCGCCAGCAGCCCAGGGACAGGGGTCCGTGGCGGGGAGCTGTTTTTT	CASSPGTGVRGGELFF
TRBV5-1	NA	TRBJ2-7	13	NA	TGCGCCAGCAGGCTAGGGCTCGCCTACGAGCAGTACTTC	CASRLGLAYEQYF
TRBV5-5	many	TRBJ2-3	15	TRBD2	TGTGCCAGCAGCAGACTAGCGGGAAATATGGATACGCAGTATTTT	CASSRLAGNMDTQYF
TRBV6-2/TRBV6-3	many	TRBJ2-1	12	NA	TGTGCCAGCAGGGGGCCCATATATGAGCAGTTCTTC	CASRGPIYEQFF
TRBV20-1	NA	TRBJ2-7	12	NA	TGCAGTGCTAGTGAAGGGGCGTACGAGCAGTACTTC	CSASEGAYEQYF
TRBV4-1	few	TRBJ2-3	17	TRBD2	TGCGCCAGCAGATCGCCGGTGGCGGGAGCAAGTCGAGATACGCAGTATTTT	CASRSPVAGASRDTQYF
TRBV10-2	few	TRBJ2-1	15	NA	TGCGCCAGCAGTGGAGAGGACCTATACTACAATGAGCAGTTCTTC	CASSGEDLYYNEQFF
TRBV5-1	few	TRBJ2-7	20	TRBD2	TGCGCCAGCAGCCCGCGGGGGGGGCGCGGAGCGGGAGGGCCAGCGAACGAGCAGTACTTC	CASSPRGGRGAGGPANEQYF
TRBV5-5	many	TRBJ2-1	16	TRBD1	TGTGCCAGCAGGGCCGGGACAGGGAGCTCCTACAATGAGCAGTTCTTC	CASRAGTGSSYNEQFF
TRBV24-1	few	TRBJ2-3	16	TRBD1	TGTGCCACCAGTGATTCTGGGACAGGGAGGGCAGATACGCAGTATTTT	CATSDSGTGRADTQYF
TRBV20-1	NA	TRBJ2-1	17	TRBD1	TGCAGTGCCGAGATTCCCTGGACAGGGGGTATGGACAATGAGCAGTTCTTC	CSAEIPWTGGMDNEQFF
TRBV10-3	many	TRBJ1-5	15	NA	TGTGCCATCAGGCCGTCAGAAAATAGCAATCAGCCCCAGCATTTT	CAIRPSENSNQPQHF
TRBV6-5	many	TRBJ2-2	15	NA	TGTGCCAGCAGTTACGATTTGTGGGACACCGGGGAGCTGTTTTTT	CASSYDLWDTGELFF
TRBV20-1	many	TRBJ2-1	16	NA	TGCAGTGCTATCGTCACCCCGGAGGTAGCTTGGATTGAGCAGTTCTTC	CSAIVTPEVAWIEQFF